A single sample is the source of the 30 T cell receptor beta chains below, sequenced in a study of OX40 agonist ivuxolimab in advanced cancers. The assay was immunoSEQ multiplex PCR, and TCRdb's table has in-frame clones only and misses some. This table holds about 49,000 clones, 85% found once. The sequenced sample was CD4+ or CD8+ T cells sorted from blood, obtained in a trial of the OX40 agonist ivuxolimab. The receptor set was obtained from an adult with an advanced solid tumor such as melanoma, head and neck, liver or kidney cancer.

The chain recombines TRBV5-5 with TRBJ1-1, with D perhaps TRBD1 (5 bases). Germline CDR1 SGHKS, CDR2 YYEKEE (reference sequence). V shed 5 bases and J shed 5 bases, with 13 bases lying between them. The CDR3 length is 13 residues. The CDR3 protein is CASRLSWGTEAFF. The CDR3 nucleotides are TGTGCCAGCAGATTATCATGGGGGACTGAAGCTTTCTTT.

V usage is TRBV11-2 and J usage is TRBJ1-1; no firm D call. The CDR3 is made up of 14 amino acids. CDR1 and CDR2 (germline): SGHAT, FQNNGV. Trimming stripped 6 bases from V and 1 base from J, with 12 bases between. The CDR3 DNA follows: TGTGCCAGCAGATATGGGGTGGGGAACACTGAAGCTTTCTTT. Encoded protein: CASRYGVGNTEAFF.

J is TRBJ2-6 and V is TRBV9; possible D gene TRBD2, 6 bases. V gave up 0 bases and J gave up 0 bases, with 19 bases separating them. CDR3 length equals 20 residues. The V gene's germline CDR1 is SGDLS and CDR2 YYNGEE. CDR3 in amino acids: CASSVATEGAASSGANVLTF. The CDR3 DNA follows: TGTGCCAGCAGCGTAGCTACGGAGGGCGCAGCTAGCTCTGGGGCCAACGTCCTGACTTTC. Drawing the rest from reference TRBV9 and TRBJ2-6, the complete variable domain is DSGVTQTPKHLITATGQRVTLRCSPRSGDLSVYWYQQSLDQGLQFLIQYYNGEERAKGNILERFSAQQFPDLHSELNLSSLELGDSALYFCASSVATEGAASSGANVLTFGAGSRLTVL.

The gene calls are TRBV25-1 and TRBJ2-1; D not certain. The germline gives CDR1 MGHDK, CDR2 SYGVNS. The CDR3 is made up of 12 amino acids. V lost 3 bases and J 10 bases, leaving 10 bases between the germline ends. CDR3 in DNA: TGTGCCAGCAGTGATCACCCCGCAGAGCAGTTCTTC. Amino acid sequence: CASSDHPAEQFF.

This rearrangement joins TRBV7-9 to TRBJ2-5, with 12 bases fitting TRBD1. Unmatched junction bases numbered 7, after V lost 1 base and J lost 4 bases. Germline lookup yields CDR1 SEHNR and CDR2 FQNEAQ (reference sequence). This CDR3 is built from 17 residues. The DNA of the CDR3 is TGTGCCAGCAGCTTAGACGGGACAGGGGGCCTAGGAGAGACCCAGTACTTC. Translating it yields CASSLDGTGGLGETQYF.

The CDR3 nucleotides read TGTGCCGCACAGGGACAAGAGACCCAGTACTTC. It specifies CAAQGQETQYF. V usage is TRBV2 and J usage is TRBJ2-5, with D tentatively TRBD1 (6 bases). CDR3 length: 11 amino acids. Between the trimmed V and J ends, which lost 11 bases and 2 bases, there was a span of 9 bases. Germline V gives CDR1 SNHLY, CDR2 FYNNEI.

V gene TRBV4-1 combines with J gene TRBJ1-1; D might be TRBD1 (5 bases). In germline, CDR1 is MGHRA, CDR2 YSYEKL. V lost 4 bases and J lost 4, with 16 bases in between. The CDR3 length is 15 residues. CDR3 DNA: TGCGCCAGCAGCCCTTATCAGGGAAAGGGCACTGAAGCTTTCTTT. Translating gives CASSPYQGKGTEAFF.

The chain combines TRBV7-9 with TRBJ1-1; no firm D call. The V end lost 3 bases, the J end lost 0 bases, and 8 bases lay between the germline ends. The CDR3 runs to 14 residues. The germline V gene encodes CDR1 SEHNR and CDR2 FQNEAQ (reference sequence). DNA for the CDR3: TGTGCCAGCAGCTTTTCAGACCTGAACACTGAAGCTTTCTTT. This translates into CASSFSDLNTEAFF.

The V and J genes are TRBV5-4 and TRBJ2-7; 8 positions match TRBD2. The CDR3 extends over 15 amino acids. The V gene's germline CDR1 is SGHNT and CDR2 YYREEE (reference sequence). The junction had 11 bases not matched to a gene; V was cut back by 4 bases and J by 5 bases. The CDR3 here is CASSPGLALAHEQYF. DNA of the CDR3: TGTGCCAGCAGCCCCGGACTAGCCCTGGCCCACGAGCAGTACTTC.

This clone was recorded once. The chain recombines TRBV5-5 with TRBJ2-3, with TRBD1 matching over 8 bases. The V segment lost 0 bases and the J segment 3 bases; nucleotides outside the gene matches: 3. Germline-derived CDR1 and CDR2 are SGHKS and YYEKEE (reference sequence). The length of the CDR3 is 15 residues. CDR3 in DNA: TGTGCCAGCAGCTTGGGGACAGGGTGGACAGATACGCAGTATTTT. This sequence encodes CASSLGTGWTDTQYF.

The V and J genes are TRBV15 and TRBJ2-7, with TRBD2 matching 10 bases. The germline V gene encodes CDR1 LNHNV and CDR2 YYDKDF (reference sequence). V lost 3 bases to trimming and J lost 6 bases; unmatched junction nucleotides: 14. CDR3 length equals 17 residues. CDR3 DNA: TGTGCCACCAGCAGGGAACGGACTAGCGGTTTGGAAGGCGAGCAGTACGTC. This translates into CATSRERTSGLEGEQYV.

The chain combines TRBV28 with TRBJ2-7; 7 bases align to TRBD1. This CDR3 is built from 15 residues. The germline CDR1 and CDR2 sequences are MDHEN and SYDVKM. V trimming: 3 bases; J trimming: 2 bases; junction bases outside the gene matches: 7. The DNA for the CDR3 is TGTGCCAGCAGTTTGGATCGGGACAGACCCTACGAGCAGTACTTC. It translates to CASSLDRDRPYEQYF. The full variable domain, with the rest looked up from reference TRBV28 and TRBJ2-7, is DVKVTQSSRYLVKRTGEKVFLECVQDMDHENMFWYRQDPGLGLRLIYFSYDVKMKEKGDIPEGYSVSREKKERFSLILESASTNQTSMYLCASSLDRDRPYEQYFGPGTRLTVT.

This chain connects TRBV19 to TRBJ2-3, with a weak D call TRBD2 (6 bases). The germline CDR1 and CDR2 sequences are LNHDA and SQIVND (reference sequence). Trimming pared 5 bases from V and 0 bases from J, leaving 18 bases between. The CDR3 covers 17 residues. This chain's CDR3 is CASSWGVAWTSTDTQYF. The CDR3 coding sequence is TGTGCCAGTAGTTGGGGGGTGGCCTGGACTAGCACAGATACGCAGTATTTT.

There are a few counts of this clone. This chain uses TRBV6-1 with TRBJ1-6; D is possibly TRBD1 (5 bases). CDR1 and CDR2 (germline): MNHNS, SASEGT. CDR3 size: 16 residues. V lost 2 bases and J lost 2, with 10 bases in between. The CDR3 protein is CASSEIGDAYNSPLHF. CDR3 DNA sequence: TGTGCCAGCAGTGAAATAGGGGACGCCTATAATTCACCCCTCCACTTT.

The chain joins TRBV9 to TRBJ2-2; D is perhaps TRBD1 (7 bases). Germline CDR1 reads SGDLS; CDR2 reads YYNGEE. The CDR3 consists of 17 residues. Trimming cost V 0 bases and J 7 bases, with 19 bases left between them. CDR3 sequence (DNA): TGTGCCAGCAGCGTAGATGTCAAGGAGGGGGCGAACGGGGAGCTGTTTTTT. It translates to CASSVDVKEGANGELFF.

This clone was seen a few times. J is TRBJ1-5 and V is TRBV27, with TRBD1 matching over 7 bases. The germline CDR1 and CDR2 sequences are MNHEY and SMNVEV (reference sequence). The trim removed 5 bases at V and 5 bases at J, leaving 12 bases unmatched. This CDR3 is 16 amino acids long. CDR3 DNA: TGTGCCAGCAGTCCCTTGACAGGGAATCATGATCAGCCCCAGCATTTT. Protein sequence: CASSPLTGNHDQPQHF.

This clone was found once. The CDR3 DNA reads TGTGCCAGCAGCCACAGGGACAGGGCAGAGACCCAGTACTTC. Its translation: CASSHRDRAETQYF. The chain recombines TRBV28 with TRBJ2-5; 9 nucleotides align to TRBD1. The CDR3 is made up of 14 amino acids. Germline lookup yields CDR1 MDHEN and CDR2 SYDVKM. The V and J ends lost 6 bases and 4 bases, in that order; junction bases with no gene match: 6.

V gene TRBV19 combines with J gene TRBJ2-5; possibly TRBD2 for D (6 bases). With 7 bases removed from V and 5 bases from J, the gap between germline ends came to 23 bases. This CDR3 has 16 residues. CDR1 and CDR2 (germline): LNHDA, SQIVND (reference sequence). CDR3 in amino acids: CASIPSPGSPLETQYF. The CDR3, as DNA: TGTGCCAGTATTCCTTCCCCCGGGAGTCCTTTGGAGACCCAGTACTTC.

This chain connects TRBV11-2 to TRBJ2-3; TRBD2 matches 7 bases. Trimming cost V 5 bases and J 1 base; bases outside gene matches: 3. The germline V gene encodes CDR1 SGHAT and CDR2 FQNNGV. The CDR3 has 14 residues. CDR3 DNA: TGTGCCAGCAGCCCCAGCGGGGGCACAGATACGCAGTATTTT. It codes for CASSPSGGTDTQYF. Together with reference TRBV11-2 and TRBJ2-3, the CDR3 gives the full variable domain: EAGVAQSPRYKIIEKRQSVAFWCNPISGHATLYWYQQILGQGPKLLIQFQNNGVVDDSQLPKDRFSAERLKGVDSTLKIQPAKLEDSAVYLCASSPSGGTDTQYFGPGTRLTVL.

The CDR3 is CASSSKQGASSYNEQFF. The CDR3 nucleotides are TGTGCCAGCAGCTCGAAACAGGGGGCTAGCTCCTACAATGAGCAGTTCTTC. This rearrangement joins TRBV11-3 to TRBJ2-1, with 9 positions matching TRBD1. Germline V gene data show CDR1 as SGHNT and CDR2 as YENEEA. The CDR3 length is 17 residues. Trimming took 4 bases from V and 0 from J; bases not matched to a gene: 7.

The V and J genes are TRBV5-1 and TRBJ2-7; 9 bases are a match to TRBD1. V lost 2 bases to trimming and J lost 3 bases; unmatched junction nucleotides: 3. This CDR3 has 14 amino acids. Germline CDR1 and CDR2: SGHRS and YFSETQ. CDR3 sequence (DNA): TGCGCCAGCAGCTTTGTGGACAGGGGCTACGAGCAGTACTTC. Translating it yields CASSFVDRGYEQYF.

The chain couples TRBV6-1 to TRBJ1-1; no clear D gene. This CDR3 contains 14 residues. Germline CDR1 reads MNHNS; CDR2 reads SASEGT. Deletions cut 4 bases from V and 0 bases from J, with 9 bases between. This CDR3 is CASSAWRVNTEAFF. CDR3 nucleotides: TGTGCCAGCAGTGCCTGGCGGGTGAACACTGAAGCTTTCTTT.

The V gene is TRBV7-9, the J gene TRBJ1-2, with unresolved D. The germline V and J ends were trimmed by 5 bases and 2 bases, with 9 bases remaining between them. Germline lookup yields CDR1 SEHNR and CDR2 FQNEAQ (reference sequence). This CDR3 contains 13 residues. CDR3 sequence (DNA): TGTGCCAGCAGCCCTCGGGCGAACTATGGCTACACCTTC. This encodes CASSPRANYGYTF.

V gene TRBV28 combines with J gene TRBJ2-5; a weak D match, TRBD1 (6 bases). The CDR3 length is 13 residues. In germline, CDR1 is MDHEN, CDR2 SYDVKM. V lost 9 bases to trimming and J lost 2 bases, with 13 bases between them. The CDR3 region is CASLGQNQETQYF. The DNA of the CDR3 is TGTGCCAGTCTTGGACAGAATCAAGAGACCCAGTACTTC.

This clone has only a few counts. This rearrangement joins TRBV30 to TRBJ1-2; D remains ambiguous. The V gene's germline CDR1 is GTSNPN and CDR2 SVGIG (reference sequence). The CDR3 loop spans 11 amino acids. Trimming cost V 3 bases and J 4 bases, with 6 bases left between them. CDR3 coding DNA: TGTGCCTGGAGAGAGCCCTATGGCTACACCTTC. This codes for CAWREPYGYTF.

The chain combines TRBV28 with TRBJ2-5, with D maybe TRBD2 (6 bases). This CDR3 is 13 amino acids long. The germline V gene has CDR1 MDHEN and CDR2 SYDVKM. Trimming took 6 bases from V and 3 from J, leaving 11 bases between them. DNA for the CDR3: TGTGCCAGCAGCTTGGAGCGGGAAGAGACCCAGTACTTC. Its translation: CASSLEREETQYF.

The V and J genes are TRBV13 and TRBJ2-3, with 7 bases fitting TRBD1. The CDR3 consists of 15 residues. CDR1 and CDR2 from the germline V gene are PRHDT and FYEKMQ (reference sequence). Unmatched junction bases numbered 5, after V lost 5 bases and J lost 0 bases. For the CDR3, the DNA is TGTGCCAGCAGCCTTCGGGACAGAAGCACAGATACGCAGTATTTT. This codes for CASSLRDRSTDTQYF. Drawing the rest from reference TRBV13 and TRBJ2-3, the complete variable domain is AAGVIQSPRHLIKEKRETATLKCYPIPRHDTVYWYQQGPGQDPQFLISFYEKMQSDKGSIPDRFSAQQFSDYHSELNMSSLELGDSALYFCASSLRDRSTDTQYFGPGTRLTVL.

This clone was observed a single time. V gene TRBV6-5 combines with J gene TRBJ2-2; weak D call: TRBD1 (5 bases). Per germline, CDR1 MNHEY and CDR2 SVGAGI. Trimming left V 2 bases short and J 7 bases short, with 11 bases between. The CDR3 loop spans 14 amino acids. The CDR3 region is CASSYAAGHGELFF. In DNA form, the CDR3 reads TGTGCCAGCAGTTACGCGGCAGGGCACGGGGAGCTGTTTTTT.

The rearrangement links TRBV6-5 to TRBJ2-7; D is perhaps TRBD1 (5 bases). V lost 4 bases and J 3 bases, leaving 13 bases between the germline ends. This CDR3 spans 14 amino acids. Germline V CDR1 and CDR2: MNHEY, SVGAGI. CDR3 coding DNA: TGTGCCAGCAGTTCTGTGACAGACCTCTACGAGCAGTACGTC. Protein sequence: CASSSVTDLYEQYV.

This clone came up a few times. The chain is built from TRBV7-9 and TRBJ1-2, with TRBD1 as a possible D gene (5 bases). There are 14 residues in the CDR3. V was clipped by 5 bases and J by 0 bases, with 10 bases between them. Germline assignment: CDR1 SEHNR and CDR2 FQNEAQ (reference sequence). Here the CDR3 DNA reads TGTGCCAGCAGCCAGGACACCACTAACTATGGCTACACCTTC. Protein sequence: CASSQDTTNYGYTF.